The T cell receptor beta chain under discussion was sequenced for a study of cytomegalovirus exposure and HLA in healthy donors. Study-wide results and caveats: Information on immune exposure was restricted to one variable (CMV serostatus). Per published reports, the classifier diagnosed cytomegalovirus status with high specificity and sensitivity. For TCR beta chains, V- and J-gene trimming was later linked to a missense DCLRE1C variant.

The PCR was carried out with 60 Vbeta primers and 13 Jbeta primers. Measured with immunoSEQ multiplex PCR; TCRdb has only the in-frame clones, and not every one. This table holds around 94,000 clones, around 76% found once. As to this clone: Its antigen is unknown.

CDR1 is SEHNR and CDR2 is FQNEAQ in the germline V gene (reference sequence). The V gene lost 4 bases and the J gene lost 5 bases, with 19 bases spanning the gap. The CDR3 runs 16 residues. The sequence derives from an older woman in good health and CMV-seropositive. The V call is TRBV7-9, the J call TRBJ2-3; D is possibly TRBD2 (7 bases). Material: PBMCs. The CDR3 coding sequence is TGTGCCAGCAGCTCCCGGGGGGCGGGAGCGGTAGATACGCAGTATTTT. This codes for CASSSRGAGAVDTQYF. Full variable domain (missing parts from reference TRBV7-9 and TRBJ2-3): DTGVSQNPRHKITKRGQNVTFRCDPISEHNRLYWYRQTLGQGPEFLTYFQNEAQLEKSRLLSDRFSAERPKGSFSTLEIQRTEQGDSAMYLCASSSRGAGAVDTQYFGPGTRLTVL.